The next 32 T cell receptor beta chains were all read from a single sample in a study of T cells in Graves' hyperthyroidism and ophthalmopathy. Amplification of TCR beta CDR3 regions was performed using RNA transcripts as template. TCR CDR3 underwent first-round RT-PCR with the HTBI primer set. Via MiXCR, TCRdb re-called the multiplex PCR reads, giving one row per CDR3 protein. The table records about 510,000 distinct CDR3 sequences, about 46% of them present only once. Specimen: peripheral blood or thyroid tissue (not recorded which). These receptors all stem from an adult woman with Graves' disease, either hyperthyroidism or ophthalmopathy (not recorded which).

Ten or more counts support this clonotype. This chain connects TRBV10-3 to TRBJ2-5, with D possibly TRBD1 on 6 matching bases. In germline, CDR1 is ENHRY, CDR2 SYGVKD. Trimming took 9 bases from V and 5 from J, leaving 13 bases between them. The CDR3 is 12 residues long. This CDR3 is CAIYREGETQYF. DNA of the CDR3: TGTGCCATATACAGGGAAGGGGAGACCCAGTACTTC.

This chain joins TRBV20-1 and TRBJ1-2, with D possibly being TRBD1 (6 bases). The CDR3 contains 13 residues. Germline CDR1 reads DFQATT; CDR2 reads SNEGSKA (reference sequence). Trimming pared 2 bases from V and 5 bases from J, leaving 12 bases between. The CDR3 nucleotides are TGCAGTGCTAGAACAGGGAGAACTTATGGCTACACCTTC. Translated, it gives CSARTGRTYGYTF.

V is TRBV10-3 and J is TRBJ2-7; weak D call: TRBD2 (7 bases). The CDR3 has 16 amino acids. Germline values: CDR1 ENHRY, CDR2 SYGVKD. Trimming took off 4 bases at V and 3 bases at J, with 19 bases between the two ends. The CDR3 coding sequence is TGTGCCATCAGTGGGGAGGGACAAGATTTTTACTACGAGCAGTACTTC. Translating gives CAISGEGQDFYYEQYF.

The chain uses TRBV29-1 and TRBJ1-1; 8 bases align to TRBD1. The CDR3 sequence is 10 residues long. Looked up from germline, CDR1 is SQVTM and CDR2 is ANQGSEA. With V trimmed by 6 bases and J by 8 bases, 2 bases remained unmatched. The CDR3 loop reads CSVWTGEAFF. The CDR3 nucleotides read TGCAGCGTGTGGACAGGGGAAGCTTTCTTT.

The rearrangement uses TRBV19 and TRBJ2-2, with D uncertain. V was clipped by 1 base and J by 5 bases, with 11 bases between them. Per the germline V gene, CDR1 is LNHDA and CDR2 is SQIVND (reference sequence). This CDR3 region has 15 residues. The CDR3 DNA sequence: TGTGCCAGTAGTATAGCTAAGACGGTTACCGGGGAGCTGTTTTTT. Its protein is CASSIAKTVTGELFF.

Written as DNA, the CDR3 is TGTGCCAGCAGTGAAAGGGGCTATAGCAATCAGCCCCAGCATTTT. Amino acids: CASSERGYSNQPQHF. V usage is TRBV6-1 and J usage is TRBJ1-5; the D gene is possibly TRBD1 (5 bases). The V gene lost 2 bases and the J gene lost 0 bases, with 8 bases spanning the gap. The CDR3 is 15 residues long. CDR1 is MNHNS and CDR2 is SASEGT in the germline V gene.

The sample holds many counts of this clonotype. The V call is TRBV14, the J call TRBJ1-2, with D maybe TRBD1 (6 bases). The V gene's germline CDR1 is SGHDN and CDR2 FVKESK. The CDR3 is 13 residues long. The V end was cut by 5 bases, the J end by 3 bases, with 10 bases between. CDR3 region: CASSETGYYGYTF. As DNA, the CDR3 is TGTGCCAGCAGCGAAACAGGGTACTATGGCTACACCTTC. Full variable domain (outside the CDR3, taken from reference TRBV14 and TRBJ1-2): EAGVTQFPSHSVIEKGQTVTLRCDPISGHDNLYWYRRVMGKEIKFLLHFVKESKQDESGMPNNRFLAERTGGTYSTLKVQPAELEDSGVYFCASSETGYYGYTFGSGTRLTVV.

Worth noting for this clonotype: One end of the junction varies from germline; a read error may be responsible. The chain links TRBV2 to TRBJ2-7; D is undetermined. Germline CDR1 SNHLY, CDR2 FYNNEI. The CDR3 has 12 amino acids. CDR3 protein: CASSKSSYEQCF. The CDR3 nucleotides read TGTGCCAGCAGTAAGAGCTCCTACGAGCAGTGCTTC.

The chain uses TRBV6-1 and TRBJ1-5; D is perhaps TRBD1 (5 bases). Per the germline V gene, CDR1 is MNHNS and CDR2 is SASEGT. This CDR3 spans 13 amino acids. Between the trimmed V and J ends, which lost 7 bases and 0 bases, there was a span of 7 bases. CDR3 loop: CASIQASNQPQHF. The CDR3, as DNA: TGTGCCAGCATACAGGCTAGCAATCAGCCCCAGCATTTT.

As regards this clonotype: One junction end does not reproduce the germline sequence, and a read error may be involved. The rearrangement links TRBV20-1 to TRBJ1-2; 7 bases map to TRBD1. The CDR3 is 13 amino acids. Germline V gives CDR1 DFQATT, CDR2 SNEGSKA (reference sequence). The CDR3 is CSATTDRERGYTF. In DNA, the CDR3 is TGCAGTGCTACGACCGACAGGGAACGTGGCTACACTTTC.

The V and J genes are TRBV10-3 and TRBJ2-2; D uncertain. The V gene's germline CDR1 is ENHRY and CDR2 SYGVKD. CDR3 length: 12 residues. Between the trimmed V and J ends, which lost 11 bases and 0 bases, there was a span of 7 bases. CDR3 nucleotide sequence: TGTGCCGCTGGACCGAACACCGGGGAGCTGTTTTTT. It specifies CAAGPNTGELFF.

The chain employs TRBV19 and TRBJ2-2; weak D call: TRBD2 (6 bases). This CDR3 comprises 17 residues. Trimming removed 2 bases from V and 0 bases from J, with 13 bases in between. Germline V gene lookup returns CDR1 LNHDA and CDR2 SQIVND (reference sequence). The CDR3 loop is CASSINWRGTNTGELFF. DNA for the CDR3: TGTGCCAGTAGTATAAATTGGCGGGGTACGAACACCGGGGAGCTGTTTTTT.

V is TRBV6-6 and J is TRBJ2-5; the match to TRBD2 covers 10 bases. V lost 6 bases and J lost 5; bases outside the gene matches: 6. This CDR3 has 14 amino acids. Germline V gene sequence: CDR1 MNHNY, CDR2 SVGAGI (reference sequence). CDR3 DNA sequence: TGTGCCAGCAGCAAGCGGGAGGGTCGGGAGACCCAGTACTTC. Translating gives CASSKREGRETQYF.

The CDR3 reads CATSDRDRGTYEQYF. CDR3 DNA sequence: TGTGCCACCAGTGACCGGGACAGGGGAACCTACGAGCAGTACTTC. This sequence joins TRBV24-1 and TRBJ2-7, with 10 bases identical to TRBD1. The germline CDR1 and CDR2 sequences are KGHDR and SFDVKD. Unmatched junction bases numbered 4, after V lost 4 bases and J lost 2 bases. The CDR3 is made up of 15 amino acids.

The CDR3 sequence: CASRDRDRVNGYTF. The CDR3 nucleotides read TGTGCCAGCAGGGACCGGGACAGGGTCAATGGCTACACCTTC. The chain is built from TRBV25-1 and TRBJ1-2; 9 nucleotides agree with TRBD1. The CDR3 is made up of 14 amino acids. CDR1 and CDR2 from the germline V gene are MGHDK and SYGVNS. With V trimmed by 6 bases and J by 6 bases, 8 bases remained unmatched.

A note on this clonotype: This clone may be a read error of a much larger clone one base away. The chain links TRBV3-1 to TRBJ1-3; the D is unclear. The CDR3 has 12 residues. Per germline, CDR1 LGHDT and CDR2 YNNKEL (reference sequence). CDR3 in amino acids: CASGQAGNTIHF. In DNA form, the CDR3 reads TGTGCCAGCGGGCAAGCTGGAAACACCATACATTTT. The whole variable domain, filled in from reference TRBV3-1 and TRBJ1-3, reads DTAVSQTPKYLVTQMGNDKSIKCEQNLGHDTMYWYKQDSKKFLKIMFSYNNKELIINETVPNRFSPKSPDKAHLNLHINSLELGDSAVYFCASGQAGNTIHFGEGSWLTVV.

The sample holds many counts of this clonotype. The chain recombines TRBV11-3 with TRBJ1-1; TRBD1 matches 8 bases. Germline V gene data show CDR1 as SGHNT and CDR2 as YENEEA. There are 15 residues in the CDR3. The junction had 11 bases not matched to a gene; V was cut back by 3 bases and J by 8 bases. The CDR3 DNA reads as TGTGCCAGCAGCTTCTACGATTCAGGGGGCCCCGAAGCTTTCTTT. It encodes CASSFYDSGGPEAFF.

The chain employs TRBV6-2 or TRBV6-3 and TRBJ1-1, with 7 bases matching TRBD1. Losses at the gene ends were 5 bases for V and 0 bases for J; bases not matched to a gene: 6. The CDR3 length is 15 residues. CDR1 MNHEY and CDR2 SVGEGT come from the germline V gene. CDR3 residues: CASSRGQLMNTEAFF. CDR3 nucleotides: TGTGCCAGCAGTAGGGGACAGCTCATGAACACTGAAGCTTTCTTT.

This clonotype showed up many times. One end of the junction fails to match germline, which may point to a read error. This chain joins TRBV7-9 and TRBJ2-7, with TRBD2 matching over 8 bases. Germline CDR1 and CDR2: SEHNR and FQNEAQ (reference sequence). The length of the CDR3 is 15 residues. The CDR3 is CASSTRTAGGYEQYF. The CDR3 DNA follows: TGCGCCAGCAGCACCCGCACCGCGGGGGGCTACGAGCAGTACTTC. Drawing the rest from reference TRBV7-9 and TRBJ2-7, the complete variable domain is DTGVSQNPRHKITKRGQNVTFRCDPISEHNRLYWYRQTLGQGPEFLTYFQNEAQLEKSRLLSDRFSAERPKGSFSTLEIQRTEQGDSAMYLCASSTRTAGGYEQYFGPGTRLTVT.

This clonotype came up a few times. The chain uses TRBV5-1 and TRBJ1-1; D gene uncertain. Per germline, CDR1 SGHRS and CDR2 YFSETQ. The CDR3 sequence is 15 residues long. The V end lost 0 bases, the J end lost 5 bases, and 14 bases lay between the germline ends. The CDR3 protein is CASSLGTDYGTEAFF. CDR3 DNA: TGCGCCAGCAGCTTGGGAACGGACTATGGGACTGAAGCTTTCTTT.

The sample holds a few counts of this clonotype. The chain combines TRBV29-1 with TRBJ2-7; 8 bases align to TRBD1. CDR3 length: 14 residues. J was trimmed by 3 bases and V by 1 base; bases with no gene match: 5. The germline V gene encodes CDR1 SQVTM and CDR2 ANQGSEA. The chain's CDR3 is CSVEGYRGNYEQYF. The CDR3 nucleotides read TGCAGCGTTGAAGGGTACAGGGGGAACTACGAGCAGTACTTC.

The J gene is TRBJ1-1, the V gene TRBV7-4; a possible D gene is TRBD1 (6 bases). The germline V gene has CDR1 SGHVT and CDR2 SQSDAQ. This CDR3 comprises 17 residues. Trimming pared 4 bases from V and 2 bases from J, leaving 20 bases between. The CDR3 reads CASSYGRSEGGNTEAFF. The CDR3 region has the DNA TGTGCCAGCAGCTACGGTCGGTCCGAAGGGGGAAACACTGAAGCTTTCTTT.

The chain uses TRBV7-8 and TRBJ1-4, with a weak D call TRBD1 (6 bases). There are 14 residues in the CDR3. Germline lookup yields CDR1 SGHVS and CDR2 FQNEAQ. Deletions cut 6 bases from V and 1 base from J, with 9 bases between. CDR3 DNA: TGTGCCAGCAGAGAGGGGGGAACTAATGAAAAACTGTTTTTT. The encoded protein is CASREGGTNEKLFF.

This clonotype was counted between two and nine times. The rearrangement joins TRBV20-1 to TRBJ2-2; D gene ambiguous. The CDR3 is 14 residues long. Germline CDR1 DFQATT, CDR2 SNEGSKA (reference sequence). V was cut by 5 bases and J by 3 bases, with 13 bases left in between. Here the CDR3 reads CSACSTQDTGELFF. CDR3 in DNA: TGCAGTGCTTGCTCAACGCAGGACACCGGGGAGCTGTTTTTT.

The rearrangement joins TRBV29-1 to TRBJ1-6, with TRBD1 matching over 9 bases. The CDR3 has 14 amino acids. The V segment lost 5 bases and the J segment 4 bases; nucleotides outside the gene matches: 3. Germline lookup yields CDR1 SQVTM and CDR2 ANQGSEA. The CDR3 DNA reads as TGCAGCGTTCGGGACAGGGTTTATAATTCACCCCTCCACTTT. Protein: CSVRDRVYNSPLHF.

This clonotype showed up just a few times. The CDR3 protein is CAISARGAETQYF. CDR3 sequence (DNA): TGTGCCATCAGTGCGCGGGGGGCAGAGACCCAGTACTTC. The rearrangement links TRBV10-3 to TRBJ2-5, with 8 positions matching TRBD2. This CDR3 spans 13 amino acids. Germline trimming cut 4 bases from V and 4 bases from J; bases unmatched to any gene: 2. Germline V lookup: CDR1 ENHRY, CDR2 SYGVKD.

As concerns this clonotype: An end of the junction does not agree with germline; a read error may underlie this. V gene TRBV5-1 combines with J gene TRBJ1-6; a possible D gene is TRBD1 (5 bases). The CDR3 spans 14 residues. In germline, CDR1 is SGHRS, CDR2 YFSETQ. The CDR3 DNA follows: TGCGCCTGCAGCTTTGGGGCGGGAGATTCACCCCTCCACTTT. It yields the protein CACSFGAGDSPLHF.

J is TRBJ1-2 and V is TRBV20-1; a possible D gene is TRBD1 (5 bases). Trimming cost V 2 bases and J 6 bases, with 25 bases left between them. The CDR3 extends over 17 amino acids. The germline V gene has CDR1 DFQATT and CDR2 SNEGSKA (reference sequence). This chain's CDR3 is CSARSTSGSYGDDGYTF. The CDR3 DNA reads as TGCAGTGCTAGAAGTACTAGCGGGTCTTACGGGGACGATGGCTACACCTTC.

The V gene is TRBV7-9, the J gene TRBJ2-7; 9 bases match TRBD2. The germline gives CDR1 SEHNR, CDR2 FQNEAQ (reference sequence). V shed 3 bases and J 6 bases; nucleotides not matched to a gene: 6. The CDR3 runs 14 residues. CDR3 residues: CASSLAGGPGEQYF. The CDR3 region has the DNA TGTGCCAGCAGCTTGGCGGGAGGGCCCGGCGAGCAGTACTTC.

J is TRBJ1-1 and V is TRBV10-3; D is uncertain. The CDR3 loop spans 15 amino acids. The ends were cut back, 2 bases at V and 1 base at J, with 11 bases in the middle. Germline lookup yields CDR1 ENHRY and CDR2 SYGVKD. The CDR3 loop is CAISEAGLKNTEAFF. CDR3 coding DNA: TGTGCCATCAGTGAGGCAGGACTGAAGAACACTGAAGCTTTCTTT.

This clonotype was found many times. The genes are TRBV5-1 and TRBJ2-2; TRBD2 aligns across 7 bases. With V trimmed by 1 base and J by 0 bases, 0 bases remained unmatched. From germline, CDR1 is SGHRS and CDR2 YFSETQ. The CDR3 is 15 amino acids. The CDR3 nucleotides are TGCGCCAGCAGCTTGAGCGGGGCGAACACCGGGGAGCTGTTTTTT. Protein: CASSLSGANTGELFF.

This chain joins TRBV10-3 and TRBJ2-1; 13 positions match TRBD2. V was clipped by 10 bases and J by 9 bases; unmatched bases: 9. The CDR3 has 14 amino acids. The germline gives CDR1 ENHRY, CDR2 SYGVKD. The DNA for the CDR3 is TGTGCCAACTCACCGGGACTAGCGGGAAGTGAGCAGTTCTTC. Translated: CANSPGLAGSEQFF.